This TCR beta chain was identified during a study of T-cell reconstitution after alpha-beta-depleted transplantation in children. Trimming left V 3 bases short and J 6 bases short, with 12 bases between. Germline V lookup: CDR1 SGHTA, CDR2 FQGNSA. The CDR3 has 15 amino acids. Overall study results and limits: Surviving thymic progenitors and recipient T cells were the source of high TCRbeta diversity at day 60 in some patients. Several hundred graft clones that had expanded were reportedly the source of alpha-beta T cells about two months after transplant. Fresh T-cell production supplied most of the T-cell counts and diversity seen one year after transplant.

The sample holds many counts of this clonotype. The antigen is undetermined. This sample's TCRbeta library carried unique molecular identifier barcodes. TCRdb independently ran MiXCR on the PCR reads; one entry per CDR3 protein. The table has over 450,000 distinct CDR3 sequences, over 9.5% seen once. The rearrangement joins TRBV7-2 to TRBJ1-6, with D uncertain. The sample was PBMCs, taken before TCRalphabeta/CD19-depleted stem cell transplant. This TCR derives from a child between 2 and 9 years old with inherited bone marrow failure, due to receive a stem cell transplant. CDR3 region: CASSFPSWGNSPLHF. DNA for the CDR3: TGTGCCAGCAGCTTTCCTAGTTGGGGTAATTCACCCCTCCACTTT.